Listed here are 21 T cell receptor beta chains from one sample, sequenced in a study of cytomegalovirus exposure and HLA in healthy donors. This PCR relied on a set of 60 Vbeta primers and 13 Jbeta primers. Assay used: immunoSEQ multiplex PCR; TCRdb lists only in-frame clones, some missing. This sample has 200,000 or so clones, with roughly 80% found just once. Sample: PBMCs. The receptor source for this set is a woman between 45 and 65 years old in good health and CMV-seropositive.

The rearrangement links TRBV5-4 to TRBJ2-5, with 10 nucleotides matching TRBD1. CDR3 length: 15 residues. Unmatched junction bases numbered 6, after V lost 2 bases and J lost 5 bases. CDR1 and CDR2 from the germline V gene are SGHNT and YYREEE (reference sequence). Written as DNA, the CDR3 is TGTGCCAGCAGCTTCCGACAGGGGGCAGGGGAGACCCAGTACTTC. It is translated as CASSFRQGAGETQYF.

The V call is TRBV18, the J call TRBJ2-7, with 8 positions matching TRBD1. V trimming: 6 bases; J trimming: 6 bases; junction bases outside the gene matches: 4. The CDR3 is made up of 12 amino acids. CDR1 is KGHSH and CDR2 is LQKENI in the germline V gene. This CDR3 is CASSTDRGEQYF. The DNA for the CDR3 is TGTGCCAGCTCTACCGACAGGGGCGAGCAGTACTTC.

In the case of this clone: Within the sample, other DNA sequences also encode this same CDR3. This chain links TRBV30 with TRBJ2-7; D unresolved. The CDR3 has 11 amino acids. V lost 0 bases and J 4 bases, leaving 4 bases between the germline ends. Germline V gene sequence: CDR1 GTSNPN, CDR2 SVGIG (reference sequence). CDR3 nucleotide sequence: TGTGCCTGGAGTGTACGGTACGAGCAGTACTTC. Protein product: CAWSVRYEQYF.

This rearrangement joins TRBV5-6 to TRBJ2-3, with a possible D match to TRBD1 (5 bases). V dropped 2 bases and J dropped 6 bases, with 16 bases sitting between them. The germline V gene encodes CDR1 SGHDT and CDR2 YYEEEE. This CDR3 spans 15 amino acids. CDR3 protein: CASSLPGKAGDTQYF. DNA for the CDR3: TGTGCCAGCAGCTTACCAGGGAAGGCAGGTGATACGCAGTATTTT.

Only one count was recorded for this clone. This chain joins TRBV4-2 and TRBJ2-7; D ambiguous. Trimming removed 1 base at V and 2 bases at J, with 6 bases between. Germline CDR1 reads LGHNA; CDR2 reads YNFKEQ. The CDR3 consists of 13 residues. CDR3 region: CASSQAQAYEQYF. The CDR3 nucleotides are TGTGCCAGCAGCCAAGCTCAGGCCTACGAGCAGTACTTC.

As regards this clone: The sample contains more than one DNA sequence encoding this CDR3. The chain uses TRBV18 and TRBJ2-7; 9 bases are shared with TRBD1. The CDR3 covers 15 residues. Germline-derived CDR1 and CDR2 are KGHSH and LQKENI. V was clipped by 6 bases and J by 0 bases; unmatched bases: 6. DNA of the CDR3: TGTGCCAGCTCCCCCGGGACAGGGAGCTCCTACGAGCAGTACTTC. This translates into CASSPGTGSSYEQYF.

The chain has TRBV9 and TRBJ2-3, with TRBD1 matching 7 bases. V shed 0 bases, J shed 2 bases, and the junction held 3 bases outside the gene matches. CDR1 is SGDLS, CDR2 YYNGEE, per germline. The CDR3 is 15 residues long. The CDR3 DNA sequence: TGTGCCAGCAGCGTAGCACAGGGGTACACAGATACGCAGTATTTT. Translation: CASSVAQGYTDTQYF.

Worth noting for this clone: At one end the junction does not follow the germline gene, possibly because of a read error. The chain uses TRBV7-9 and TRBJ2-1; 11 bases fit TRBD2. The CDR3 consists of 18 residues. From germline, CDR1 is SEHNR and CDR2 FQNEAQ (reference sequence). Written as DNA, the CDR3 is TGTTCCAGCAGCCCCGGGACTAGCGGAGGGGGGTCCTACAATGAGCAGTTCTTC. Protein product: CSSSPGTSGGGSYNEQFF.

This clone showed up just once. V and J are TRBV5-1 and TRBJ2-3, with no clear D. V shed 0 bases and J shed 14 bases, with 10 bases lying between them. From germline, CDR1 is SGHRS and CDR2 YFSETQ. The CDR3 is 11 residues long. The CDR3 nucleotides are TGCGCCAGCAGCTTGGGTCAGGTCCTGTATTTT. Protein product: CASSLGQVLYF.

Of note for this clone: Sequence at one end of the junction differs from germline and may be a read error. The V gene is TRBV27, the J gene TRBJ2-6; D is perhaps TRBD1 (5 bases). Germline V CDR1 and CDR2: MNHEY, SMNVEV (reference sequence). This CDR3 region has 17 residues. The CDR3 bases are TGTGCCAGCAGTCTGTGGACCAGTAGCTCTGGGGCCAACGGCCTGACTTTC. Translated: CASSLWTSSSGANGLTF.

This chain joins TRBV6-1 and TRBJ2-2, with 11 bases matching TRBD1. The germline V gene has CDR1 MNHNS and CDR2 SASEGT. The V segment lost 6 bases and the J segment 5 bases; nucleotides outside the gene matches: 2. The CDR3 contains 14 residues. This chain's CDR3 is CASRGQGETGELFF. CDR3 nucleotides: TGTGCCAGCAGGGGACAGGGGGAGACCGGGGAGCTGTTTTTT.

This rearrangement joins TRBV7-9 to TRBJ2-1; D may be TRBD1 (5 bases). Germline assignment: CDR1 SEHNR and CDR2 FQNEAQ (reference sequence). Deletions cut 3 bases from V and 1 base from J, with 13 bases between. The CDR3 spans 16 residues. The CDR3 protein is CASSFWLRASYNEQFF. The CDR3, as DNA: TGTGCCAGCAGCTTCTGGCTCAGGGCTTCCTACAATGAGCAGTTCTTC.

This clone showed up just a few times. The chain employs TRBV28 and TRBJ1-5; the D gene is possibly TRBD1 (5 bases). Trimming took 4 bases from V and 2 from J, leaving 15 bases between them. CDR3 size: 16 residues. From germline, CDR1 is MDHEN and CDR2 SYDVKM. The CDR3 bases are TGTGCCAGCAGTTCCGCCCAGGGATTGCGCAATCAGCCCCAGCATTTT. Its translation: CASSSAQGLRNQPQHF.

There are a few counts of this clone. The chain links TRBV11-1 to TRBJ2-1, with 9 bases identical to TRBD2. Per the germline V gene, CDR1 is SGHAT and CDR2 is FQDESV (reference sequence). The CDR3 runs to 15 residues. J gave up 8 bases and V 1 base, and 6 bases lay outside the gene matches. The CDR3: CASSLGGTSFHEQFF. In nucleotides, the CDR3 is TGTGCCAGCAGCTTAGGCGGGACTAGCTTCCATGAGCAGTTCTTC.

The rearrangement uses TRBV6-6 and TRBJ1-5, with 11 nucleotides matching TRBD1. V dropped 5 bases and J dropped 5; count of bases not matched to a gene: 5. CDR3 length: 15 residues. Per germline, CDR1 MNHNY and CDR2 SVGAGI (reference sequence). The CDR3 region is CASSTPGQGDQPQHF. The CDR3 DNA sequence: TGTGCCAGCAGTACCCCGGGACAGGGGGATCAGCCCCAGCATTTT.

This clone has just one count. This chain uses TRBV7-2 with TRBJ1-5; perhaps TRBD1 as D (5 bases). This CDR3 region has 15 residues. Germline values: CDR1 SGHTA, CDR2 FQGNSA. Trimming removed 8 bases from V and 1 base from J, with 15 bases in between. In nucleotides, the CDR3 is TGTGCCAGCTCCTCAGGAGGGGCGAGCAATCAGCCCCAGCATTTT. Protein: CASSSGGASNQPQHF.

V usage is TRBV15 and J usage is TRBJ1-1; no clear D gene. The CDR3 has 14 residues. Looked up from germline, CDR1 is LNHNV and CDR2 is YYDKDF (reference sequence). Trimming removed 0 bases from V and 5 bases from J, with 10 bases in between. The CDR3 nucleotides are TGTGCCACCAGCAGAGAGTCCCGAGGGACTGAAGCTTTCTTT. It specifies CATSRESRGTEAFF.

As for this clone: A read error may account for a junction end that differs from germline. This chain joins TRBV7-9 and TRBJ2-4; TRBD2 aligns across 11 bases. CDR1 is SEHNR, CDR2 FQNEAQ, per germline (reference sequence). The CDR3 is 16 residues long. CDR3 region: CSSISTSGGTGDIQYF. The CDR3 DNA reads as TGTTCCAGCATCTCTACTAGCGGGGGAACCGGGGACATTCAGTACTTC.

The V and J genes are TRBV11-2 and TRBJ1-6; D might be TRBD1 (6 bases). V was cut by 1 base and J by 10 bases, with 14 bases left in between. CDR3 length equals 15 residues. Germline CDR1 is SGHAT and CDR2 is FQNNGV. The CDR3 loop reads CASSLGGQLGSPLHF. The CDR3 bases are TGTGCCAGCAGCTTAGGAGGACAGCTAGGATCACCCCTCCACTTT.

This clone was seen just once. The chain links TRBV6-1 to TRBJ1-5, with TRBD1 matching 10 bases. The ends lost 2 bases at V and 6 bases at J; junction bases unmatched: 4. Germline-derived CDR1 and CDR2 are MNHNS and SASEGT. The CDR3 is 15 amino acids. CDR3 DNA sequence: TGTGCCAGCAGTGAAAGGGACAGGGGTGTTCAGCCCCAGCATTTT. This translates into CASSERDRGVQPQHF.

This clone has only one observation. J is TRBJ2-7 and V is TRBV19, with TRBD1 as a possible D gene (6 bases). Deletions cut 4 bases from V and 3 bases from J, with 10 bases between. The germline CDR1 and CDR2 sequences are LNHDA and SQIVND (reference sequence). CDR3 length: 13 amino acids. The CDR3 region is CASSKGVNYEQYF. The CDR3 coding sequence is TGTGCCAGTAGTAAGGGGGTCAACTACGAGCAGTACTTC.